These 27 T cell receptor beta chains came from one sample sequenced in a study of blood T cell repertoires in COVID-19. Clones were sequenced by immunoSEQ multiplex PCR, and TCRdb holds only the in-frame ones, with some missing. The table includes about 120,000 clones, approximately 90% detected once. The sequenced sample consisted of peripheral blood. The receptors were gathered from a man aged 65 to 85 with active or convalescent COVID-19.

The chain links TRBV28 to TRBJ1-4, with D maybe TRBD1 (6 bases). The CDR3 sequence is 16 residues long. Trimming pared 4 bases from V and 12 bases from J, leaving 24 bases between. Germline CDR1 reads MDHEN; CDR2 reads SYDVKM. CDR3 sequence: CASSSGTSGGRRELFF. The CDR3 DNA reads as TGTGCCAGCAGTTCCGGGACAAGTGGCGGGCGAAGGGAACTGTTTTTT.

This clone was seen only once. This chain uses TRBV2 with TRBJ2-3; TRBD2 matches at 8 bases. V shed 6 bases, J shed 0 bases, and the junction held 17 bases outside the gene matches. CDR1 and CDR2 (germline): SNHLY, FYNNEI. The CDR3 spans 19 residues. The CDR3 DNA reads TGTGCCAGCAGGGGGCTTCTAGCGGGCCGTGCATCTAGCACAGATACGCAGTATTTT. Amino acid sequence: CASRGLLAGRASSTDTQYF.

The chain is built from TRBV18 and TRBJ2-1; tentatively, D is TRBD2 (5 bases). The ends were cut back, 3 bases at V and 5 bases at J, with 14 bases in the middle. CDR3 length: 15 amino acids. The germline gives CDR1 KGHSH, CDR2 LQKENI. CDR3: CASSPVLVGNNEQFF. In DNA form, the CDR3 reads TGTGCCAGCTCACCTGTACTAGTCGGGAACAATGAGCAGTTCTTC.

The chain combines TRBV6-5 with TRBJ1-6; D gene ambiguous. CDR3 length: 15 amino acids. CDR1 and CDR2 (germline): MNHEY, SVGAGI. Trimming took off 0 bases at V and 10 bases at J, with 13 bases between the two ends. The CDR3 reads CASSYSPGGESPLHF. The CDR3, as DNA: TGTGCCAGCAGTTACTCCCCAGGTGGGGAGTCACCCCTCCACTTT.

This chain joins TRBV3-1 (or the pseudogene TRBV3-2) and TRBJ1-2, with a tentative D call TRBD1 (6 bases). The CDR3 runs 16 residues. CDR1 and CDR2 from the germline V gene are LGHDT and YNNKEL (reference sequence). The V gene lost 4 bases and the J gene lost 4 bases, with 19 bases spanning the gap. The CDR3 DNA is TGTGCCAGCAGCCCCGACTTGTTGGGGGCGCTCTATGGCTACACCTTC. Translated, it gives CASSPDLLGALYGYTF.

The rearrangement uses TRBV10-2 and TRBJ1-2; possible D gene TRBD1, 6 bases. Trimming shortened V by 0 bases and J by 0 bases, and 14 bases separated the two germline ends. CDR1 and CDR2 from the germline V gene are WSHSY and SAAADI. The CDR3 totals 17 residues. The CDR3 protein is CASSESSADRSNYGYTF. The CDR3 bases are TGCGCCAGCAGTGAGTCGAGCGCGGACAGATCTAACTATGGCTACACCTTC.

This clone was recorded only once. V is TRBV7-9 and J is TRBJ2-1; 13 bases line up with TRBD2. The CDR3 totals 16 residues. Germline V gene data show CDR1 as SEHNR and CDR2 as FQNEAQ (reference sequence). Losses at the gene ends were 5 bases for V and 8 bases for J; bases not matched to a gene: 9. The CDR3 DNA follows: TGTGCCAGCAGCCGCCAACTAGCGGGAGGGCCTGATGAGCAGTTCTTC. Amino acid sequence: CASSRQLAGGPDEQFF.

The chain carries TRBV19 and TRBJ2-2; TRBD1 aligns across 8 bases. The trim removed 8 bases at V and 4 bases at J, leaving 12 bases unmatched. CDR3 length: 16 amino acids. Germline V gene sequence: CDR1 LNHDA, CDR2 SQIVND (reference sequence). DNA for the CDR3: TGTGCCAGTCTACGACTCAGGGGGCGGTCCACCGGGGAGCTGTTTTTT. Translated, it gives CASLRLRGRSTGELFF. The full variable domain, rest sourced from reference TRBV19 and TRBJ2-2, is DGGITQSPKYLFRKEGQNVTLSCEQNLNHDAMYWYRQDPGQGLRLIYYSQIVNDFQKGDIAEGYSVSREKKESFPLTVTSAQKNPTAFYLCASLRLRGRSTGELFFGEGSRLTVL.

This chain links TRBV10-3 with TRBJ1-5; 9 bases are shared with TRBD1. Germline-derived CDR1 and CDR2 are ENHRY and SYGVKD. V lost 3 bases, J lost 8 bases, and 5 bases stayed unmatched. The CDR3 consists of 14 residues. Written as DNA, the CDR3 is TGTGCCATCAGTGAAACAGGGGGCAAGGAGCCCCAGCATTTT. It encodes CAISETGGKEPQHF.

J is TRBJ1-4 and V is TRBV9; the D gene is possibly TRBD1 (6 bases). Between the trimmed V and J ends, which lost 0 bases and 3 bases, there was a span of 9 bases. The CDR3 is 15 amino acids. CDR1 and CDR2 from the germline V gene are SGDLS and YYNGEE. CDR3 sequence: CASSVEGGANEKLFF. For the CDR3, the DNA is TGTGCCAGCAGCGTAGAAGGGGGGGCTAATGAAAAACTGTTTTTT.

This chain connects TRBV6-4 to TRBJ2-2; TRBD1 matches at 7 bases. Germline values: CDR1 MRHNA, CDR2 SNTAGT. CDR3 length: 14 residues. V lost 5 bases to trimming and J lost 6 bases; unmatched junction nucleotides: 6. The CDR3 coding sequence is TGTGCCAGCAGTCTACAGGGGAGCCCCGGGGAGCTGTTTTTT. It yields the protein CASSLQGSPGELFF.

The chain recombines TRBV19 with TRBJ1-2; TRBD1 matches at 8 bases. V lost 6 bases to trimming and J lost 3 bases; unmatched junction nucleotides: 6. Germline V gene lookup returns CDR1 LNHDA and CDR2 SQIVND (reference sequence). The CDR3 runs to 14 residues. The CDR3 sequence: CASRGTGRDYGYTF. In DNA form, the CDR3 reads TGTGCCAGTAGGGGGACAGGACGAGACTATGGCTACACCTTC.

The rearrangement uses TRBV7-9 and TRBJ1-1; D possibly corresponds to TRBD1 (5 bases). The V gene's germline CDR1 is SEHNR and CDR2 FQNEAQ (reference sequence). V was trimmed by 4 bases and J by 1 base, leaving 10 bases between them. This CDR3 has 14 residues. The CDR3 region is CASSSAGQNTEAFF. As DNA, the CDR3 is TGTGCCAGCAGCTCAGCTGGACAGAACACTGAAGCTTTCTTT.

This clone showed up just once. This sequence joins TRBV12-3 or TRBV12-4 and TRBJ2-3; D gene unclear. The ends were cut back, 5 bases at V and 0 bases at J, with 6 bases in the middle. This CDR3 contains 13 residues. The CDR3 DNA reads TGTGCCAGCAGTAAACAGAGCACAGATACGCAGTATTTT. This codes for CASSKQSTDTQYF.

V gene TRBV6-5 combines with J gene TRBJ2-7; 8 positions match TRBD1. The germline V gene encodes CDR1 MNHEY and CDR2 SVGAGI. The CDR3 sequence is 15 residues long. The trim removed 1 base at V and 4 bases at J, leaving 6 bases unmatched. In DNA, the CDR3 is TGTGCCAGCAGTTACTTAGCAGGGGGCATTTACGAGCAGTACTTC. Its protein product is CASSYLAGGIYEQYF.

This clone was recorded a few times. The rearrangement links TRBV7-9 to TRBJ2-5; TRBD1 matches at 12 bases. There are 14 residues in the CDR3. V lost 7 bases, J lost 9 bases, and 9 bases stayed unmatched. CDR1 and CDR2 (germline): SEHNR, FQNEAQ (reference sequence). The CDR3 reads CASTGTGGTLAQYF. The CDR3 bases are TGTGCCAGCACTGGGACAGGGGGCACATTAGCCCAGTACTTC. Drawing the rest from reference TRBV7-9 and TRBJ2-5, the complete variable domain is DTGVSQNPRHKITKRGQNVTFRCDPISEHNRLYWYRQTLGQGPEFLTYFQNEAQLEKSRLLSDRFSAERPKGSFSTLEIQRTEQGDSAMYLCASTGTGGTLAQYFGPGTRLLVL.

The chain carries TRBV12-3 or TRBV12-4 and TRBJ2-7; 10 bases line up with TRBD2. J gave up 5 bases and V 6 bases, and 4 bases lay outside the gene matches. The CDR3 totals 13 residues. The CDR3 DNA reads as TGTGCCAGCAGCCTAGCGGGGGCCGACGAGCAGTACTTC. This encodes CASSLAGADEQYF.

The chain recombines TRBV5-1 with TRBJ2-1; D remains ambiguous. V was shortened by 7 bases and J by 0 bases, with 11 bases between the two germline ends. Looked up from germline, CDR1 is SGHRS and CDR2 is YFSETQ. The CDR3 covers 14 residues. The chain's CDR3 is CASRSLSSYNEQFF. In nucleotides, the CDR3 is TGCGCCAGCCGGTCGCTGAGCTCCTACAATGAGCAGTTCTTC.

The chain recombines TRBV7-2 with TRBJ1-5; tentative D call: TRBD1 (6 bases). The CDR3 runs to 15 residues. The germline gives CDR1 SGHTA, CDR2 FQGNSA. V was clipped by 1 base and J by 6 bases, with 13 bases between them. The CDR3 region is CASSLGGGGSQPQHF. The CDR3 DNA is TGTGCCAGCAGCTTAGGGGGAGGGGGGAGTCAGCCCCAGCATTTT.

The chain joins TRBV27 to TRBJ2-3; 13 nucleotides align to TRBD2. CDR3 length equals 15 residues. V trimming: 5 bases; J trimming: 5 bases; junction bases outside the gene matches: 4. Looked up from germline, CDR1 is MNHEY and CDR2 is SMNVEV (reference sequence). CDR3 sequence (DNA): TGTGCCAGCAGTCCCCGGACTAGCGGGAGAGATACGCAGTATTTT. It encodes CASSPRTSGRDTQYF.

The J gene is TRBJ2-2, the V gene TRBV5-1, with D possibly matching TRBD2 (5 bases). V lost 0 bases and J lost 4, with 13 bases in between. Germline V gene lookup returns CDR1 SGHRS and CDR2 YFSETQ. This CDR3 comprises 16 residues. Here the CDR3 DNA reads TGCGCCAGCAGCTTGGCGTGGCCACGGGGCACCGGGGAGCTGTTTTTT. This sequence encodes CASSLAWPRGTGELFF.

The chain joins TRBV2 to TRBJ1-2; 7 nucleotides line up with TRBD1. J lost 2 bases, V lost 6 bases, and 6 bases had no gene match. Per germline, CDR1 SNHLY and CDR2 FYNNEI. This CDR3 region has 14 residues. This CDR3 reads CASRGTAMNYGYTF. The CDR3 DNA reads as TGTGCCAGCAGGGGGACAGCGATGAACTATGGCTACACCTTC. Full variable domain (remainder filled in from reference TRBV2 and TRBJ1-2): EPEVTQTPSHQVTQMGQEVILRCVPISNHLYFYWYRQILGQKVEFLVSFYNNEISEKSEIFDDQFSVERPDGSNFTLKIRSTKLEDSAMYFCASRGTAMNYGYTFGSGTRLTVV.

V and J are TRBV6-6 and TRBJ2-7, with a weak D call TRBD1 (6 bases). CDR3 length equals 11 residues. Deletions cut 7 bases from V and 4 bases from J, with 8 bases between. CDR1 and CDR2 (germline): MNHNY, SVGAGI (reference sequence). In DNA, the CDR3 is TGTGCCAGCAATAGGGGGTACGAGCAGTACTTC. It codes for CASNRGYEQYF.

CDR3 residues: CASSSTGENTEAFF. The CDR3 DNA follows: TGTGCCAGCAGCAGTACCGGGGAGAACACTGAAGCTTTCTTT. The chain carries TRBV7-3 and TRBJ1-1; D is unclear. The V end was cut by 5 bases, the J end by 1 base, with 11 bases between. From germline, CDR1 is SGHTA and CDR2 FQGTGA. The length of the CDR3 is 14 residues.

This clone showed up just a few times. The chain recombines TRBV2 with TRBJ1-1; D is ambiguous. Deletions cut 3 bases from V and 11 bases from J, with 7 bases between. This CDR3 region has 10 residues. Germline V gene lookup returns CDR1 SNHLY and CDR2 FYNNEI. The CDR3 protein is CASSEDWAFF. CDR3 coding DNA: TGTGCCAGCAGTGAGGACTGGGCTTTCTTT. Combining the CDR3 with reference TRBV2 and TRBJ1-1 gives the whole variable domain EPEVTQTPSHQVTQMGQEVILRCVPISNHLYFYWYRQILGQKVEFLVSFYNNEISEKSEIFDDQFSVERPDGSNFTLKIRSTKLEDSAMYFCASSEDWAFFGQGTRLTVV.

The gene calls are TRBV7-8 and TRBJ2-7, with 7 positions matching TRBD2. Germline values: CDR1 SGHVS, CDR2 FQNEAQ. V lost 5 bases to trimming and J lost 3 bases; unmatched junction nucleotides: 10. This CDR3 comprises 15 residues. CDR3 DNA: TGTGCCAGCAGCCGCGAGGCGGGAGTCTTCTACGAGCAGTACTTC. This gives the protein CASSREAGVFYEQYF.

The J gene is TRBJ2-7, the V gene TRBV7-8; the D gene is possibly TRBD2 (6 bases). The CDR3 is 15 amino acids. Deletions cut 7 bases from V and 1 base from J, with 17 bases between. In germline, CDR1 is SGHVS, CDR2 FQNEAQ. This CDR3 is CASTLKEGISYEQYF. CDR3 nucleotides: TGTGCCAGCACCCTAAAGGAGGGGATTTCCTACGAGCAGTACTTC.